The sequence of this T cell receptor beta chain was determined in a study of cytomegalovirus exposure and HLA in healthy donors. CDR1 and CDR2 (germline): SGHAT, FQDESV (reference sequence). This CDR3 has 16 residues. V shed 4 bases and J shed 0 bases, with 14 bases lying between them. Sequencing was performed with immunoSEQ multiplex PCR; in TCRdb, only in-frame clones are kept and a portion is missing. The table has under 140,000 clones, approximately 90% seen once. The gene calls are TRBV11-1 and TRBJ2-3; maybe TRBD2 (5 bases). This clonotype originated in a woman younger than 30 in good health and CMV-seronegative. The sequenced sample was PBMCs. This chain's CDR3 is CASSSGLGGSTDTQYF. The DNA of the CDR3 is TGTGCCAGCAGCTCAGGATTAGGAGGAAGCACAGATACGCAGTATTTT.